This T cell receptor beta chain was sequenced during a study of control samples from healthy donors and cancer patients. Sequenced by immunoSEQ multiplex PCR; TCRdb stores in-frame clones only, minus some. Found here are approximately 24,000 clones, roughly four fifths of them singletons; the top ten hold 23%. Germline CDR1 MNHEY, CDR2 SVGAGI. The CDR3 runs to 15 residues. After removal of 6 bases from V and 8 bases from J, the junction contained 6 bases not matched to a gene. The sequence derives from a man between 60 and 75 years old with colorectal cancer. The chain links TRBV6-5 to TRBJ2-1; 14 bases are a match to TRBD2. Sequenced: PBMCs. In DNA form, the CDR3 reads TGTGCCAGCAGCCAGACTAGCGGGGGGGGCTATGAGCAGTTCTTC. This translates into CASSQTSGGGYEQFF.